This TCR beta chain was sequenced in a study of blood T cells in healthy people across ages. The ends were cut back, 6 bases at V and 1 base at J, with 12 bases in the middle. CDR1 is SEHNR and CDR2 is FQNEAQ in the germline V gene (reference sequence). This CDR3 contains 14 residues. This clonotype was detected only once. With a J-beta primer mix and a sample-barcoded 5' primer, a second PCR ran about 7 to 11 cycles. TCRdb reprocessed the 5' RACE reads via MiXCR and lists one record per CDR3 protein. Of just over 800,000 distinct CDR3 sequences in the sample, 62% were seen once. This chain uses TRBV7-9 with TRBJ2-5; D possibly matches TRBD1 or TRBD2 (5 bases each). The clonotype was recovered from a man under 40 in good health. The material sequenced was blood. CDR3: CASRRSGTQETQYF. CDR3 in DNA: TGTGCCAGCAGGCGAAGTGGGACCCAAGAGACCCAGTACTTC.